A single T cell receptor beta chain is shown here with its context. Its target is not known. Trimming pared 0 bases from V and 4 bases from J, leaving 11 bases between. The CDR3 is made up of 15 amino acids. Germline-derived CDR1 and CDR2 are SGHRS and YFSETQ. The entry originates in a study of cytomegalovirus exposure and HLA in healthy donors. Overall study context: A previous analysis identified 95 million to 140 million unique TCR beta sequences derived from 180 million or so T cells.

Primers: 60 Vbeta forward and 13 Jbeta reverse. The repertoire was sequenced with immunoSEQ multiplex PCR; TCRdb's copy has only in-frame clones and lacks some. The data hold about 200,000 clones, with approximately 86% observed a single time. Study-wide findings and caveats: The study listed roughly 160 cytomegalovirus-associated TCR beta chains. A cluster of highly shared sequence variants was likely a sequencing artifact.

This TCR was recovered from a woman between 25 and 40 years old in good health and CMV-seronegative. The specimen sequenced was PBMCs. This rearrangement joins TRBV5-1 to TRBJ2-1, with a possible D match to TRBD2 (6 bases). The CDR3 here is CASSLGGKGYNEQFF. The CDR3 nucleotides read TGCGCCAGCAGCTTGGGCGGGAAGGGGTACAATGAGCAGTTCTTC.